This T cell receptor (beta chain) derives from a study of T cells in Graves' hyperthyroidism and ophthalmopathy. V was trimmed by 4 bases and J by 4 bases, leaving 15 bases between them. The germline CDR1 and CDR2 sequences are ENHRY and SYGVKD. The length of the CDR3 is 15 residues. Patients aged 18 to 65 had newly diagnosed hyperthyroidism lasting under 2 months. The diagnostic basis comprised clinical symptoms, serum thyroxine and TRAb, thyroid ultrasound and orbital computed tomography. The PBMCs studied were ones that came from roughly 9.1 ml fresh peripheral blood. Only a few counts were recorded for this clonotype. Amplification targeted TCR beta CDR3 regions from RNA transcripts. The HTBI primer set was used in a first-round RT-PCR of the TCR CDR3. From the multiplex PCR reads, TCRdb called clonotypes with MiXCR, one entry per CDR3 protein. The profile shows about 690,000 distinct CDR3 sequences, approximately 15% of them singletons.

The sequence came from a man aged 45-65 years with Graves' hyperthyroidism. The J gene is TRBJ2-3, the V gene TRBV10-3, with a weak D call TRBD2 (5 bases). Input material: blood. The CDR3, as DNA: TGTGCCATCAGTGCGAGCGGAACCTGGTCAGATACGCAGTATTTT. Translated, it gives CAISASGTWSDTQYF.